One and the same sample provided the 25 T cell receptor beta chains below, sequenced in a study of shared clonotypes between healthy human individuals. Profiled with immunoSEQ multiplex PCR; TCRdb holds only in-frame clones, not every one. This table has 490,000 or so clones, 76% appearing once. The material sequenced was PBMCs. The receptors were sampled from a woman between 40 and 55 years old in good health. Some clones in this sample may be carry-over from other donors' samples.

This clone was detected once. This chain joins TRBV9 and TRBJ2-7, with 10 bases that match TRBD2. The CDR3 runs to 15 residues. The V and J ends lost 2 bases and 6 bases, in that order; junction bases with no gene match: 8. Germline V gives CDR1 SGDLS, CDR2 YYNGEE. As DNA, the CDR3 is TGTGCCAGCAGCGTCGGACTAGCGGAGACGGGCGAGCAGTACTTC. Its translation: CASSVGLAETGEQYF. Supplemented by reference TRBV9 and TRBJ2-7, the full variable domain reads DSGVTQTPKHLITATGQRVTLRCSPRSGDLSVYWYQQSLDQGLQFLIQYYNGEERAKGNILERFSAQQFPDLHSELNLSSLELGDSALYFCASSVGLAETGEQYFGPGTRLTVT.

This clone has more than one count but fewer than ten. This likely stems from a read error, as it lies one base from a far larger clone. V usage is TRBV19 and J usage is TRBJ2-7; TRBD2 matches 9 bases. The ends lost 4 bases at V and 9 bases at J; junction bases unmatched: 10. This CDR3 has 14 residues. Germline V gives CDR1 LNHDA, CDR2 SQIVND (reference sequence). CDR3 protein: CASSTPGLAAGQYF. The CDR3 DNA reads TGTGCCAGTAGTACCCCGGGACTAGCAGCCGGGCAGTACTTC.

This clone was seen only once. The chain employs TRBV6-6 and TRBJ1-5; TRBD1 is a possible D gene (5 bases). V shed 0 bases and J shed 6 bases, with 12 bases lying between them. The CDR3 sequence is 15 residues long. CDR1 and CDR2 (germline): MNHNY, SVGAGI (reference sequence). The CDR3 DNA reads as TGTGCCAGCAGTTACTCGAGGGGCTCGGTTCAGCCCCAGCATTTT. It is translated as CASSYSRGSVQPQHF.

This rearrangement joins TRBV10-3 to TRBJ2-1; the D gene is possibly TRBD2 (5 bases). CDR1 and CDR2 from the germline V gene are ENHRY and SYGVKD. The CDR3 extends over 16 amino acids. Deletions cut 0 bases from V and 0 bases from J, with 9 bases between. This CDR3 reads CAISESERSSYNEQFF. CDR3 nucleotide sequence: TGTGCCATCAGTGAGTCAGAGCGGAGCTCCTACAATGAGCAGTTCTTC.

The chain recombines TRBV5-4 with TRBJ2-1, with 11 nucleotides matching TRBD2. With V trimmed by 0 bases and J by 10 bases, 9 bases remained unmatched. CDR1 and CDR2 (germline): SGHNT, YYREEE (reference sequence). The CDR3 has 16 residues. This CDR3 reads CASSLVGSGRAGEQFF. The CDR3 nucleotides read TGTGCCAGCAGCTTGGTCGGTAGCGGGAGGGCCGGAGAGCAGTTCTTC. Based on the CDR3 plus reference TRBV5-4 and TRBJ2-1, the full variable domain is ETGVTQSPTHLIKTRGQQVTLRCSSQSGHNTVSWYQQALGQGPQFIFQYYREEENGRGNFPPRFSGLQFPNYSSELNVNALELDDSALYLCASSLVGSGRAGEQFFGPGTRLTVL.

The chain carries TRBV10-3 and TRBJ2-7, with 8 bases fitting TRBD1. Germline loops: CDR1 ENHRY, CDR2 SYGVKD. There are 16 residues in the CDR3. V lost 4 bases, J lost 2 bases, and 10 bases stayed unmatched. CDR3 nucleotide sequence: TGTGCCATCAGTGCGAATGAACAGGGGGTGACCTACGAGCAGTACTTC. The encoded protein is CAISANEQGVTYEQYF.

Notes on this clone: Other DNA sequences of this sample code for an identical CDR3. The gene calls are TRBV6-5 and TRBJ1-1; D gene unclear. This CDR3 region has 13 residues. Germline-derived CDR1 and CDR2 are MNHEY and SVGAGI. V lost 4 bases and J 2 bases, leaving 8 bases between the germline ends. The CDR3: CASSFGRNTEAFF. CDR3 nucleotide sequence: TGTGCCAGCAGTTTTGGGAGAAACACTGAAGCTTTCTTT.

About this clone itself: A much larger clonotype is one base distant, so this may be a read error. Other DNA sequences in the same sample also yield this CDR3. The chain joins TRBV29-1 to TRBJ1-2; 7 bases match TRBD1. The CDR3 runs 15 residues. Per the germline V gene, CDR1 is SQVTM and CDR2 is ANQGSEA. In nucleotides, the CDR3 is TGCAGCGTCCCTGCAACAGGGGACATCTACTATGGCTACACCTTT. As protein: CSVPATGDIYYGYTF.

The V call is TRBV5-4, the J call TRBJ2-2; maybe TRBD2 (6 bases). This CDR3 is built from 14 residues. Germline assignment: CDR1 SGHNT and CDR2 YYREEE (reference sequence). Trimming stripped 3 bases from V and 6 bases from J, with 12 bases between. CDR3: CASSSGLLAGELFF. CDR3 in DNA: TGTGCCAGCAGCTCGGGACTCTTGGCCGGGGAGCTGTTTTTT.

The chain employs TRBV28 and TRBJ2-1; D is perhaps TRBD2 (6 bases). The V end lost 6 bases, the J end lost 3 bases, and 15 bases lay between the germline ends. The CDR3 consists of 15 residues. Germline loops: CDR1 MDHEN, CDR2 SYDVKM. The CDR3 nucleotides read TGTGCCAGCAGCCCAATCGGGAGTATCTACAATGAGCAGTTCTTC. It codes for CASSPIGSIYNEQFF.

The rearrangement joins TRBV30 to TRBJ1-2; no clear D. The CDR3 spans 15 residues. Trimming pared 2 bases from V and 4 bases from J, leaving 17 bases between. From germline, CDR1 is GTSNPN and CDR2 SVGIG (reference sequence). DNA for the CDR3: TGTGCCTGGAGTCCTGGCCTTTGGGCCGCCTATGGCTACACCTTC. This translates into CAWSPGLWAAYGYTF. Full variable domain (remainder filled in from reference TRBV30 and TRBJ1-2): SQTIHQWPATLVQPVGSPLSLECTVEGTSNPNLYWYRQAAGRGLQLLFYSVGIGQISSEVPQNLSASRPQDRQFILSSKKLLLSDSGFYLCAWSPGLWAAYGYTFGSGTRLTVV.

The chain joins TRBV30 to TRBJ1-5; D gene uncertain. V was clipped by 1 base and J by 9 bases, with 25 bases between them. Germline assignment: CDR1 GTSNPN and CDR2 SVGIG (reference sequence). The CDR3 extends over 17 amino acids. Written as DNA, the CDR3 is TGTGCCTGGAGTGGGGGTAATACCAAAAGGACCAACTGGCCCCAGCATTTT. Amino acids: CAWSGGNTKRTNWPQHF.

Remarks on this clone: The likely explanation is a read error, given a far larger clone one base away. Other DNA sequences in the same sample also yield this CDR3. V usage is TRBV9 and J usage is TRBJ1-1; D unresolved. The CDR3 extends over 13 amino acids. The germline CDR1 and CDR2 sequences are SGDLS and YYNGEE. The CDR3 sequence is CASSVGSGTEAFF. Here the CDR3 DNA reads TGCGCCAGCAGCGTAGGATCGGGGACTGAAGCTTTCTTT.

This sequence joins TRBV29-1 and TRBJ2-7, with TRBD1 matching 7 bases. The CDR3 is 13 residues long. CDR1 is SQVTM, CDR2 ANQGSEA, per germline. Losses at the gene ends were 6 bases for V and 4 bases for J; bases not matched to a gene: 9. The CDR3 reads CSVSTGTGYEQYF. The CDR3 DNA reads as TGCAGCGTCTCGACAGGGACGGGGTACGAGCAGTACTTC.

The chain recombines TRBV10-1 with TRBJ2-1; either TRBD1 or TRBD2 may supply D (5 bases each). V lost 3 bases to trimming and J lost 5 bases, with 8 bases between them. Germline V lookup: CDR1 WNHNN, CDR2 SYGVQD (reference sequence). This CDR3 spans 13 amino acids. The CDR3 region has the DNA TGCGCCAGCAGTGAAGGGACGGACAATGAGCAGTTCTTC. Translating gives CASSEGTDNEQFF.

Written as DNA, the CDR3 is TGTGCCAGCTCACCACCGTCGGCCAGTAACTATGGCTACACCTTC. This sequence encodes CASSPPSASNYGYTF. V and J are TRBV18 and TRBJ1-2; D ambiguous. The CDR3 is made up of 15 amino acids. Germline CDR1 KGHSH, CDR2 LQKENI. Trimming shortened V by 0 bases and J by 1 base, and 9 bases separated the two germline ends.

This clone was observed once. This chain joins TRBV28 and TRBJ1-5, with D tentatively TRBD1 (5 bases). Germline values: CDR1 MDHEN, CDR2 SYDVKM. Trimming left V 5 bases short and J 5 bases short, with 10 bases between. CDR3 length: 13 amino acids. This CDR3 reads CASSPPGYQPQHF. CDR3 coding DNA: TGTGCCAGCAGTCCACCAGGGTATCAGCCCCAGCATTTT.

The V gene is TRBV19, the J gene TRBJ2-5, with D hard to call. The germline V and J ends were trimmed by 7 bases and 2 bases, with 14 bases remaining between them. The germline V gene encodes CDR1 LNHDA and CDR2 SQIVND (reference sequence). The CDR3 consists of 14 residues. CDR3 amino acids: CASNPGVGQETQYF. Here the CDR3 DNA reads TGTGCCAGTAATCCGGGTGTCGGGCAAGAGACCCAGTACTTC.

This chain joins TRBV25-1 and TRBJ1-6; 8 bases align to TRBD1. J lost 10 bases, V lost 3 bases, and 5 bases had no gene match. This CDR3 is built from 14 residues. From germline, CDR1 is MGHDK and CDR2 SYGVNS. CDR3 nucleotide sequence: TGTGCCAGCAGTGACGACAGGGGATGGTCACCCCTCCACTTT. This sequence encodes CASSDDRGWSPLHF.

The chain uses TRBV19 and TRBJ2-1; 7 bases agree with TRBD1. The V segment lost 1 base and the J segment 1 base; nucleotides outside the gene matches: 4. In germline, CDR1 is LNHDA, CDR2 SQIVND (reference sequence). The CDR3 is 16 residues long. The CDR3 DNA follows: TGTGCCAGTAGTATAGGAGGGGGCTTATCCTACAATGAGCAGTTCTTC. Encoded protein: CASSIGGGLSYNEQFF. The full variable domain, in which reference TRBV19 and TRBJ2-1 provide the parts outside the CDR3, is DGGITQSPKYLFRKEGQNVTLSCEQNLNHDAMYWYRQDPGQGLRLIYYSQIVNDFQKGDIAEGYSVSREKKESFPLTVTSAQKNPTAFYLCASSIGGGLSYNEQFFGPGTRLTVL.

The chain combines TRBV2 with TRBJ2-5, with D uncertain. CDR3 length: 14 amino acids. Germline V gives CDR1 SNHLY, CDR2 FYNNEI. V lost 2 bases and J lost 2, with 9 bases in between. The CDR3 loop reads CASSELDVQETQYF. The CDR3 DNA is TGTGCCAGCAGTGAATTGGACGTGCAAGAGACCCAGTACTTC. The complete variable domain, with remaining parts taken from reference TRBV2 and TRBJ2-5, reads EPEVTQTPSHQVTQMGQEVILRCVPISNHLYFYWYRQILGQKVEFLVSFYNNEISEKSEIFDDQFSVERPDGSNFTLKIRSTKLEDSAMYFCASSELDVQETQYFGPGTRLLVL.

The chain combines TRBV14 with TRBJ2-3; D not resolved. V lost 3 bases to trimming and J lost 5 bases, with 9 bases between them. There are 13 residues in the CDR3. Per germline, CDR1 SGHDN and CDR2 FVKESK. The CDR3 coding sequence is TGTGCCAGCAGCCAGAACGTAGGAGATACGCAGTATTTT. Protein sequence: CASSQNVGDTQYF. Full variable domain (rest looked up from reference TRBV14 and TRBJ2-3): EAGVTQFPSHSVIEKGQTVTLRCDPISGHDNLYWYRRVMGKEIKFLLHFVKESKQDESGMPNNRFLAERTGGTYSTLKVQPAELEDSGVYFCASSQNVGDTQYFGPGTRLTVL.

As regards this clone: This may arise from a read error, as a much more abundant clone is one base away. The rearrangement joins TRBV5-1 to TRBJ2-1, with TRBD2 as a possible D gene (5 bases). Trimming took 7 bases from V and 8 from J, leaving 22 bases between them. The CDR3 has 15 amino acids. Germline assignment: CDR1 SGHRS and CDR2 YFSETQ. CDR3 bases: TGCGCCAGCGGCCTCCTAGCCACCCCCGACCATGAGCAGTTCTTC. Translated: CASGLLATPDHEQFF.

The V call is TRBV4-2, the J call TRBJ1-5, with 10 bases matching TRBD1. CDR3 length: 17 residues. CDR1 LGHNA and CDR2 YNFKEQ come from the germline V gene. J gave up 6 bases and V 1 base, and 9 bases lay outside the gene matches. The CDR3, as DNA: TGTGCCAGCAGCCAAGTCGCCGGGACAGGGGACCGTCAGCCCCAGCATTTT. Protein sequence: CASSQVAGTGDRQPQHF.

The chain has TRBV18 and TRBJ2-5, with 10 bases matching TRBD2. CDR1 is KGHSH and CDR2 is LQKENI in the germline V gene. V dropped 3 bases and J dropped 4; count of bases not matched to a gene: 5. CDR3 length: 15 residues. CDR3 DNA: TGTGCCAGCTCACCCCTAGCGGGAGTATCAGAGACCCAGTACTTC. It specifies CASSPLAGVSETQYF.